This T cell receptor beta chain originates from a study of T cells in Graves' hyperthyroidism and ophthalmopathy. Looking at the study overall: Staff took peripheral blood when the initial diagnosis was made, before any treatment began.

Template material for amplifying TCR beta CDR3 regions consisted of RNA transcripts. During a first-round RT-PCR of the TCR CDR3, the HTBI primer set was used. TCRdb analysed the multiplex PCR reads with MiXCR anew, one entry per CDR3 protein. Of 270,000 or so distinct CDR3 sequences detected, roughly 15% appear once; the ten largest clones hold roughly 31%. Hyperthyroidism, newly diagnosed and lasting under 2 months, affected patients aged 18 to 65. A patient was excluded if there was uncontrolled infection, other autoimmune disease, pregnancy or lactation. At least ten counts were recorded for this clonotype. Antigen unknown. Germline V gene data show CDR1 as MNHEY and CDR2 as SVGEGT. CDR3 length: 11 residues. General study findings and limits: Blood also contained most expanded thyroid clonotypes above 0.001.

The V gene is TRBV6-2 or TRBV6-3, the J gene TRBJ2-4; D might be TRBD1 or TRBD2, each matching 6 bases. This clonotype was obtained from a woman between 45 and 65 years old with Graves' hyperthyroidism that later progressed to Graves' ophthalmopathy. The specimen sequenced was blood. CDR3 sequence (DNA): TGTGTGAGGGGGGACAAAAACATTCAGTACTTC. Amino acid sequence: CVRGDKNIQYF.